This T cell receptor (beta chain) was captured in a study of CD8 T cell repertoires and HIV-1 epitope variants (TCRdb year 2020). Regarding the study in general: T cells were stimulated in separate culture wells with each of twenty-five peptides representing autologous and known Gag and Nef epitope variants. A CMV, EBV and flu peptide pool, the Ebola AY9 epitope as negative control, and a no-peptide well were included as control conditions. The epitopes tested covered three Gag epitope families plus Nef HW9 and YT9. T cells were enriched using the EasySep Human T Cell Enrichment Kit and then co-cultured with an equal number of autologous T cell-negative cells acting as antigen-presenting cells. Cultures were maintained for 9 to 10 days in IMDM with gentamicin, and half-media changes adding IL-2, IL-7 and IL-15 were performed on days 3 and 7. An aliquot of 1M T cells was saved as an uncultured baseline condition, separate from the approximately 75 T cell cultures. A total of about 80 T cell cultures were run, with each culture condition performed in triplicate except for one peptide, which was performed in duplicate.

Broad study findings and their caveats: The study identified about nine antigen-specific TCR beta clonotypes, more than five of which appeared to be cross-reactive for autologous or known escape epitope variants. The assay could identify only TCR beta chains and pointed to proliferation in response to antigen, not to T cell function or cytokine profile. Five clonotypes recognized the Nef KF9 family and one clonotype recognized the HW9 family, while no responses were seen to the TAALDMSHF plasma variant.

The EasySep Human CD8+ T Cell Enrichment Kit was used on day 10 to isolate CD8+ T cells from every culture. Sequencing of TCR beta CDR3 regions was performed at survey depth on the immunoSEQ platform. The QIAamp DNA micro kit was used to extract genomic DNA from every cultured and uncultured CD8+ T cell population. As for how the authors treated the data: Samples with fewer than 5,000 productive reads were excluded, which removed about 7% of the roughly 75 HIV peptide-stimulated cultures. A MANAFEST web app trimmed sequences to CDR3 and removed nonproductive sequences, CDR3s under 5 amino acids, and those not starting C or ending F/W. Antigen-specific clonotypes had to expand in at least 2 of 3 replicates versus no-peptide control at FDR 0.01, only within one epitope family. A frequency at least fivefold higher than in wells stimulated with peptides from other epitope families was additionally required for specific clonotypes. Held by TCRdb, this immuneACCESS table contains in-frame sequences only and omits some clones. Under half of the omission traces to an unresolved V gene where checked; the cause of the rest is unknown. V and J calls and clone size come straight from that table; D and trimming were deduced from the DNA. The sample table shows fewer than 6,000 clones, and 60% to 70% are seen once. 35% to 50% of the sample is held by the ten biggest clonotypes.

With respect to this clone: Its specific antigen is unknown. It has no much larger one-base neighbor in the sample; base qualities were not kept.

The clonotype was recovered from a male donor with HIV. Sequencing input: cultured CD8+ T cells derived from PBMCs.

The nucleotide sequence is given as TGTGCCAGCAGTCCCGACAGGGTTTGGCATGAGCAGTTCTTC. This is translated as CASSPDRVWHEQFF. The chain is encoded by TRBV6-1 joined to TRBJ2-1; TRBD1 lines up with 7 middle nucleotides. Via the germline V gene, CDR1 is MNHNS and CDR2 SASEGT. There are 14 amino acids in the CDR3, from cysteine to phenylalanine inclusive. Left in the record is the CDR3 DNA by itself, 42 bases read in frame from the first base. For this chain, trimming is 5 bases at the V end and 8 bases at the J end, and the number of junction bases without a gene match is 9.